The entry below describes one T cell receptor beta chain. Clones were read by immunoSEQ multiplex PCR, and TCRdb kept only the in-frame ones, dropping some. The sample lists a few hundred thousand clones, 88% seen once, with around 1.4% in the top ten. The sample is drawn from a study of blood T cell repertoires in COVID-19. About the research overall: Sites across the United States, Italy and Spain contributed samples from acute and convalescent COVID-19.

The V gene's germline CDR1 is SEHNR and CDR2 FQNEAQ (reference sequence). This CDR3 region has 14 residues. Trimming left V 0 bases short and J 6 bases short, with 11 bases between. The clonotype originates from a man older than 75 with acute or convalescent COVID-19. The chain has TRBV7-9 and TRBJ2-5; D is undetermined. Specimen: peripheral blood. The CDR3 DNA sequence: TGTGCCAGCAGCTTAGCGCCAGCGAGGAAGACCCAGTACTTC. Protein sequence: CASSLAPARKTQYF. The variable domain in full, completed from reference TRBV7-9 and TRBJ2-5, reads DTGVSQNPRHKITKRGQNVTFRCDPISEHNRLYWYRQTLGQGPEFLTYFQNEAQLEKSRLLSDRFSAERPKGSFSTLEIQRTEQGDSAMYLCASSLAPARKTQYFGPGTRLLVL.